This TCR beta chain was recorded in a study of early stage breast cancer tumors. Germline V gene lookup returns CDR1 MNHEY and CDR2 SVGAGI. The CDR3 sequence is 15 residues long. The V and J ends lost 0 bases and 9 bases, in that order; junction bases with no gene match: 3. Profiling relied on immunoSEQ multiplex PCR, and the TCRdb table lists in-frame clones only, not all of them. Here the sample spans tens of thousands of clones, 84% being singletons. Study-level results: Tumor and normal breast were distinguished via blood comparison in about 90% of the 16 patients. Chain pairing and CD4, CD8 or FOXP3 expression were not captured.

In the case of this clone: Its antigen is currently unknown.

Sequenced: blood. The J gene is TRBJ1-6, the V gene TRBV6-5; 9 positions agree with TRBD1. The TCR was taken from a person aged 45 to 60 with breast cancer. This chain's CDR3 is CASSYSKTGGSPLHF. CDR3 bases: TGTGCCAGCAGTTACTCGAAGACAGGGGGTTCACCCCTCCACTTT.